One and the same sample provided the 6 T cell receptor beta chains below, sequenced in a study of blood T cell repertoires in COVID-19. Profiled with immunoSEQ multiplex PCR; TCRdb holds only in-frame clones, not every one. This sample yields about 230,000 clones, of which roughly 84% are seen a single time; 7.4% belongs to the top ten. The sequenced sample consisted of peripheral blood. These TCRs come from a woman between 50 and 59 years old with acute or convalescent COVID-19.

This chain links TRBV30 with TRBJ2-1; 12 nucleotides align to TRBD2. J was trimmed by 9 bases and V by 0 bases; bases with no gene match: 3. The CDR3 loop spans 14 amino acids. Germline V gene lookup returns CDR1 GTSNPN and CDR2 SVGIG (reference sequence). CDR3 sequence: CAWSVLAGGGEQFF. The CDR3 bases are TGTGCCTGGAGTGTACTAGCGGGAGGAGGTGAGCAGTTCTTC.

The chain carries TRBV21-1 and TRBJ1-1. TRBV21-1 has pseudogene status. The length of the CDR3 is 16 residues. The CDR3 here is CARHSGGALLGTEAFF. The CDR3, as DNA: TGTGCCAGACATTCCGGAGGGGCTCTTCTGGGCACTGAAGCTTTCTTT.

The CDR3 here is CASSQGGQAYEKLFF. The CDR3 coding sequence is TGCGCCAGCAGCCAGGGGGGACAGGCCTATGAAAAACTGTTTTTT. V and J are TRBV4-3 and TRBJ1-4; 8 nucleotides agree with TRBD1. V trimming: 3 bases; J trimming: 6 bases; junction bases outside the gene matches: 6. Germline assignment: CDR1 LGHNA and CDR2 YSLEER. The CDR3 spans 15 residues.

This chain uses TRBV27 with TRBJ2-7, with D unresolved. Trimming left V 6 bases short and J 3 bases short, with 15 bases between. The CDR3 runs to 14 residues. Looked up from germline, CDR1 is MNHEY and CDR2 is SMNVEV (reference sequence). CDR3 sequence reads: CASSPLPLHYEQYF. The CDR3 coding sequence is TGTGCCAGCAGCCCACTCCCCCTTCACTACGAGCAGTACTTC.

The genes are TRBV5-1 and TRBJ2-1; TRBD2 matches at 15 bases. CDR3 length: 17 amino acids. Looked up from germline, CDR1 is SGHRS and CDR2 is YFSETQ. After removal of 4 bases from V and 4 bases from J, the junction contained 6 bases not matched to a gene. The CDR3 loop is CASSPGLAGGPYNEQFF. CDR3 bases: TGCGCCAGCAGCCCGGGACTAGCGGGAGGACCTTACAATGAGCAGTTCTTC.

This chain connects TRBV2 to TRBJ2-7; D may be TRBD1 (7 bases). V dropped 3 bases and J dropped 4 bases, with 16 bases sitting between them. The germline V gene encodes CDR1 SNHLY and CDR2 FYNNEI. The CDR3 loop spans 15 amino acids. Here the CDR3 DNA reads TGTGCCAGCAGTGATGGGCAGGGGGGAAAGTACGAGCAGTACTTC. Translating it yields CASSDGQGGKYEQYF.